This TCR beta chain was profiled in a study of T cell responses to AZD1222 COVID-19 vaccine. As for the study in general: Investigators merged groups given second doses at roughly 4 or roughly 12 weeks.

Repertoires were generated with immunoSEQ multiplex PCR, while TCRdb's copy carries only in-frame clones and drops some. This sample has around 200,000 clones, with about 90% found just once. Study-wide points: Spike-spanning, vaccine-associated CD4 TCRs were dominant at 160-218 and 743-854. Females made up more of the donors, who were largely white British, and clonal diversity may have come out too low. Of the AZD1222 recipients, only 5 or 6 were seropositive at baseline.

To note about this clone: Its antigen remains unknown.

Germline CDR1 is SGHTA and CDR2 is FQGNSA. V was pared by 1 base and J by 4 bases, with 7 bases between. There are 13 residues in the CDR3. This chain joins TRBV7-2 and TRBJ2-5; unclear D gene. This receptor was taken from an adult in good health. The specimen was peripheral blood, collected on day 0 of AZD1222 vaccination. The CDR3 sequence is CASSLGKGETQYF. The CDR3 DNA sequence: TGTGCCAGCAGCTTAGGAAAGGGAGAGACCCAGTACTTC.